The present TCR beta chain was sequenced within a study of OX40 agonist ivuxolimab in advanced cancers. Germline assignment: CDR1 MDHEN and CDR2 SYDVKM. The CDR3 sequence is 15 residues long. The V segment lost 3 bases and the J segment 3 bases; nucleotides outside the gene matches: 8. Profiling relied on immunoSEQ multiplex PCR, and the TCRdb table lists in-frame clones only, not all of them. Here the sample spans about 40,000 clones, 70% to 90% being singletons. The source material was CD4+ or CD8+ T cells sorted from blood, sampled in a trial of the OX40 agonist ivuxolimab. V gene TRBV28 combines with J gene TRBJ2-7; 7 nucleotides match TRBD2. The TCR was taken from an adult with an advanced solid tumor such as melanoma, head and neck, liver or kidney cancer. The chain's CDR3 is CASSLATGGIYEQYF. The CDR3 nucleotides read TGTGCCAGCAGTTTGGCGACGGGGGGAATCTACGAGCAGTACTTC.